Listed below are T cell receptor beta chains from one sample, sequenced in a study of CD8 T cells in ankylosing spondylitis. Using its own MiXCR run on the 5' RACE reads, TCRdb lists one record per CDR3 protein. The profile shows some 200,000 distinct CDR3 sequences, 15% to 20% of them singletons. Sequencing input: blood, either unsorted or a sorted T cell fraction (not recorded which). These receptors originate from a male donor between 5 and 35 years old with ankylosing spondylitis or in good health (not recorded which). CDR3s include the opening cysteine and the closing phenylalanine or tryptophan.

>TRBV12-3/TRBV12-4|TRBJ2-2
CASSPPEGHRTGELFF
>TRBV1|TRBJ2-3
CTRGTSGGKDTQYF
>TRBV7-2|TRBJ2-2
CASTLTRGPRTGELFF
>TRBV29-1|TRBJ2-7
CSVGGRGGDYEQYF
>TRBV6-1|TRBJ2-3
CASSRGTSGNTYTQYF
>TRBV20-1|TRBJ2-1
CSASYLTGNEQFF
>TRBV12-3/TRBV12-4|TRBJ2-1
CASSSGTSGHYNEQFF
>TRBV6-5|TRBJ2-1
CASSHDDYNEQFF
>TRBV7-2|TRBJ2-1
CASSLRTGDAYNEQFF
>TRBV7-2|TRBJ2-7
CASSRRAGPEQYF
>TRBV3-1|TRBJ2-4
CASSLLSQDSKNIQYF
>TRBV19|TRBJ1-3
CASSIQPFSGNTIYF
>TRBV20-1|TRBJ2-7
CSANRLAGGPYEQYF
>TRBV6-6|TRBJ1-2
CASYRADGYTF
>TRBV20-1|TRBJ2-1
CSAPDYNEQFF
>TRBV12-3/TRBV12-4|TRBJ2-7
CASSGGGGSYEQYF
>TRBV5-1|TRBJ2-6
CASSLKGPGSGANVLTF
>TRBV28|TRBJ1-2
CASSQGRDNYGYTF
>TRBV20-1|TRBJ1-1
CSARTVYTEAFF
>TRBV12-3/TRBV12-4|TRBJ2-3
CASRQGLAGADTQYF
>TRBV29-1|TRBJ2-1
CSVGQGTYNEQFF
>TRBV6-6|TRBJ1-5
CASSYSRGQGGSNQPQHF
>TRBV12-3/TRBV12-4|TRBJ1-1
CASRIKSNTEAFF
>TRBV27|TRBJ2-4
CASSLGGSKNIQYF
>TRBV2|TRBJ2-7
CASSKSTYEQYF
>TRBV7-6|TRBJ2-1
CASSPRLAGGMDEQFF
>TRBV29-1|TRBJ2-3
CSVDGLAVNTDTQYF
>TRBV2|TRBJ1-2
CASNYGRNGYTF
>TRBV18|TRBJ2-7
CASSPQDTYEQYF
>TRBV12-3/TRBV12-4|TRBJ1-4
CASSVNRDVMGEKLFF
>TRBV6-1|TRBJ2-3
CASTRTGGLGDTQYF
>TRBV20-1|TRBJ1-3
CSATPTGAGNTIYF
>TRBV5-1|TRBJ2-5
CASSLDTGGETQYF
>TRBV12-3/TRBV12-4|TRBJ2-1
CASSSQDRAYNEQFF
>TRBV6-5|TRBJ2-7
CASSPEGDRLRGPSYEQYF
>TRBV6-5|TRBJ2-2
CASSTGDSLNTGELFF
>TRBV24-1|TRBJ2-3
CATSAPKRDTQYF
>TRBV7-9|TRBJ2-1
CASSLAERSYNEQFF
>TRBV29-1|TRBJ2-1
CSVEENEQFF
>TRBV11-2|TRBJ1-1
CASSPGANTEAFF
>TRBV13|TRBJ2-1
CASSLWVAGGPGEQFF
>TRBV11-2|TRBJ2-3
CASSSRGGSTDTQYF
>TRBV20-1|TRBJ1-5
CSAGETGTRGQPQHF
>TRBV6-1|TRBJ2-1
CASSDPPGHYNEQFF
>TRBV6-1|TRBJ2-5
CASSEGASGRFAFPETQYF
>TRBV29-1|TRBJ2-7
CSVTRDRAEYF
>TRBV20-1|TRBJ2-1
CSAHRDGYNEQFF
>TRBV7-2|TRBJ2-5
CASSADHHFQETQYF
>TRBV6-6|TRBJ2-2
CASRGGGTLGGELFF
>TRBV4-3|TRBJ2-7
CASSQDRGYFEQYF
>TRBV10-3|TRBJ2-5
CAISGGLGASGSRLETQYF
>TRBV12-3/TRBV12-4|TRBJ2-6
CASRSWSSGANVLTF
>TRBV7-9|TRBJ1-1
CASSTPGEAFF
>TRBV24-1|TRBJ2-1
CATSVMDNEQFF
>TRBV20-1|TRBJ2-5
CSANPASGRAGETQYF
>TRBV12-3/TRBV12-4|TRBJ1-1
CASSPDSYTEAFF
>TRBV5-1|TRBJ2-3
CASSLRTSGTSTDTQYF
>TRBV2|TRBJ2-7
CASSESMASGSYEQYF
>TRBV20-1|TRBJ2-7
CSASALAGTYEQYF
>TRBV21-1|TRBJ2-5
CASSKVWYGAEETQYF